Shown below are 19 T cell receptor beta chains from a single sample sequenced in a study of T cell repertoires in cytomegalovirus infection. Antigens for these TCRs are unknown. Using its own MiXCR run on the reads, TCRdb lists one record per CDR3 protein. Of hundreds of thousands of distinct CDR3 sequences listed, around 35% are singletons. This material consisted of cultured PBMCs, taken from culture after CMV antigen stimulation. These receptors all stem from a human donor in good health (CMV status not recorded). Some clones in this sample may be carry-over from other donors' samples.

In this sample, this clonotype turned up a few times. CDR3 in amino acids: CASSIAGGWYGYTF. DNA for the CDR3: TGTGCCAGTAGTATAGCTGGGGGCTGGTATGGCTACACCTTC. The rearrangement joins TRBV19 to TRBJ1-2, with D maybe TRBD1 (6 bases). CDR1 and CDR2 (germline): LNHDA, SQIVND (reference sequence). Trimming left V 1 base short and J 5 bases short, with 11 bases between. The CDR3 contains 14 residues.

This clonotype was recorded many times. The chain recombines TRBV7-2 with TRBJ1-1; 8 bases match TRBD1. Germline loops: CDR1 SGHTA, CDR2 FQGNSA. V shed 4 bases, J shed 1 base, and the junction held 5 bases outside the gene matches. The CDR3 sequence is 15 residues long. The CDR3: CASSSTGVRNTEAFF. The CDR3 coding sequence is TGTGCCAGCAGCTCGACAGGGGTAAGGAACACTGAAGCTTTCTTT.

This clonotype came up many times. The chain joins TRBV7-2 to TRBJ1-5; 7 bases fit TRBD1. V shed 2 bases, J shed 0 bases, and the junction held 7 bases outside the gene matches. Germline assignment: CDR1 SGHTA and CDR2 FQGNSA. CDR3 length: 17 amino acids. This chain's CDR3 is CASSLRGRGASNQPQHF. The CDR3 bases are TGTGCCAGCAGCTTAAGGGGGCGGGGGGCTAGCAATCAGCCCCAGCATTTT.

V and J are TRBV7-6 and TRBJ2-7; no definite D call. Trimming left V 4 bases short and J 0 bases short, with 10 bases between. Germline CDR1 is SGHVS and CDR2 is FNYEAQ. This CDR3 has 14 amino acids. The CDR3, as DNA: TGTGCCAGCAGCTCCGACGTTAGCTCCTACGAGCAGTACGTC. It codes for CASSSDVSSYEQYV.

This clonotype appeared a few times. The V call is TRBV6-1, the J call TRBJ1-5; TRBD1 is a possible D gene (6 bases). V lost 8 bases and J lost 1, with 12 bases in between. Germline CDR1 and CDR2: MNHNS and SASEGT. The CDR3 spans 14 residues. The CDR3 DNA reads TGTGCCAGCCGGGGGCGAGGGAGCAATCAGCCCCAGCATTTT. Translation gives CASRGRGSNQPQHF.

This clonotype was seen a few times. The V and J genes are TRBV28 and TRBJ1-1; the D gene is possibly TRBD1 (6 bases). Germline CDR1 reads MDHEN; CDR2 reads SYDVKM. Trimming shortened V by 5 bases and J by 8 bases, and 15 bases separated the two germline ends. The CDR3 is 13 residues long. The CDR3: CASSPRAGAEAFF. CDR3 DNA: TGTGCCAGCAGTCCCCGGGCGGGGGCCGAAGCTTTCTTT.

The chain is built from TRBV20-1 and TRBJ2-7; D unresolved. Germline CDR1 DFQATT, CDR2 SNEGSKA (reference sequence). The CDR3 extends over 13 amino acids. With 1 base removed from V and 4 bases from J, the gap between germline ends came to 11 bases. CDR3 bases: TGCAGTGCTAGAGGCGAGAAGAGGTACGAGCAGTACTTC. This encodes CSARGEKRYEQYF.

This clonotype was counted between two and nine times. The chain employs TRBV6-6 and TRBJ2-7; either TRBD1 or TRBD2 may supply D (6 bases each). There are 14 residues in the CDR3. Deletions cut 3 bases from V and 5 bases from J, with 14 bases between. Germline CDR1 MNHNY, CDR2 SVGAGI (reference sequence). The CDR3 coding sequence is TGTGCCAGCAGTTATATGGGGGGCGCGGACGAGCAGTACTTC. Translating gives CASSYMGGADEQYF.

This chain links TRBV2 with TRBJ1-1; no clear D gene. The V gene lost 7 bases and the J gene lost 8 bases, with 11 bases spanning the gap. The CDR3 contains 11 residues. Germline loops: CDR1 SNHLY, CDR2 FYNNEI. CDR3 sequence (DNA): TGTGCCAGCATTCGCGACTCCGAAGCTTTCTTT. Translating gives CASIRDSEAFF.

The table lists this clonotype with a few counts. V and J are TRBV30 and TRBJ2-5; D might be TRBD1 (6 bases). The germline gives CDR1 GTSNPN, CDR2 SVGIG (reference sequence). The CDR3 is 16 residues long. V lost 2 bases and J lost 0, with 16 bases in between. CDR3 sequence (DNA): TGTGCCTGGAGTATAGCGAGGACAGCCTACCAAGAGACCCAGTACTTC. This codes for CAWSIARTAYQETQYF.

This clonotype was seen more than once but under ten times. The chain has TRBV7-9 and TRBJ1-5; a possible D gene is TRBD1 (5 bases). The CDR3 covers 14 residues. The germline V gene has CDR1 SEHNR and CDR2 FQNEAQ (reference sequence). Trimming took off 5 bases at V and 7 bases at J, with 15 bases between the two ends. CDR3 sequence: CASSPDHGGQPQHF. CDR3 DNA sequence: TGTGCCAGCAGCCCAGATCACGGGGGACAGCCCCAGCATTTT.

This clonotype was seen more than once but under ten times. The CDR3 region has the DNA TGTGCCAGCAGTTGGACTAGCGGGAGGGCTACATACACAGATACGCAGTATTTT. Translated, it gives CASSWTSGRATYTDTQYF. The rearrangement joins TRBV6-2 or TRBV6-3 to TRBJ2-3; TRBD2 agrees at 15 bases. Germline loops: CDR1 MNHEY, CDR2 SVGEGT. V was clipped by 4 bases and J by 2 bases; unmatched bases: 7. This CDR3 is built from 18 residues.

The chain joins TRBV7-2 to TRBJ2-1; no clear D gene. This CDR3 has 14 residues. Germline V gene data show CDR1 as SGHTA and CDR2 as FQGNSA. The V end lost 1 base, the J end lost 5 bases, and 9 bases lay between the germline ends. The CDR3 protein is CASSLGRVNNEQFF. For the CDR3, the DNA is TGTGCCAGCAGCTTAGGCCGGGTAAACAATGAGCAGTTCTTC.

In this sample, this clonotype turned up many times. The chain couples TRBV20-1 to TRBJ2-5; TRBD2 aligns across 10 bases. V was clipped by 5 bases and J by 5 bases; unmatched bases: 23. This CDR3 is 19 amino acids long. Germline CDR1 and CDR2: DFQATT and SNEGSKA (reference sequence). The CDR3 DNA is TGCAGTGCTGCCACAGACGGCGGCTCTAGCGGGAGAAGGTCGGAGACCCAGTACTTC. Translated: CSAATDGGSSGRRSETQYF.

The rearrangement uses TRBV6-6 and TRBJ2-1; 12 positions agree with TRBD2. CDR1 and CDR2 (germline): MNHNY, SVGAGI (reference sequence). V lost 5 bases, J lost 9 bases, and 8 bases stayed unmatched. The CDR3 covers 15 residues. The CDR3 reads CASSQGLAGFREQFF. Written as DNA, the CDR3 is TGTGCCAGCAGTCAGGGACTAGCGGGTTTTCGTGAGCAGTTCTTC.

This clonotype was recorded many times. The chain uses TRBV7-2 and TRBJ2-1; 8 nucleotides match TRBD2. The CDR3 contains 16 residues. From germline, CDR1 is SGHTA and CDR2 FQGNSA. Trimming at V came to 1 base and at J to 4 bases, leaving 6 bases not matched to a gene. CDR3 loop: CASSLEASGPYNEQFF. The DNA for the CDR3 is TGTGCCAGCAGCTTAGAAGCTAGCGGGCCTTACAATGAGCAGTTCTTC.

In DNA, the CDR3 is TGTGCCACCAAACTAGCGGGTAGGGATGAGCAGTTCTTC. Residues: CATKLAGRDEQFF. The chain links TRBV15 to TRBJ2-1; 9 bases line up with TRBD2. V was clipped by 7 bases and J by 8 bases; unmatched bases: 6. Germline V gene lookup returns CDR1 LNHNV and CDR2 YYDKDF (reference sequence). The CDR3 contains 13 residues.

This chain uses TRBV13 with TRBJ2-1, with TRBD1 matching over 7 bases. The J segment lost 4 bases and the V segment lost 4 bases, leaving 7 bases of the junction unmatched. The CDR3 sequence is 15 residues long. The germline gives CDR1 PRHDT, CDR2 FYEKMQ (reference sequence). CDR3 protein: CASSWNPQGYNEQFF. As DNA, the CDR3 is TGTGCCAGCAGCTGGAATCCACAGGGGTACAATGAGCAGTTCTTC.

J is TRBJ1-2 and V is TRBV29-1, with D perhaps matching TRBD1 (5 bases). In germline, CDR1 is SQVTM, CDR2 ANQGSEA. This CDR3 spans 12 amino acids. Trimming removed 5 bases from V and 3 bases from J, with 10 bases in between. The DNA of the CDR3 is TGCAGCGTTCCCGGGGGTCACTATGGCTACACCTTC. It encodes CSVPGGHYGYTF. Together with reference TRBV29-1 and TRBJ1-2, the CDR3 gives the full variable domain: SAVISQKPSRDICQRGTSLTIQCQVDSQVTMMFWYRQQPGQSLTLIATANQGSEATYESGFVIDKFPISRPNLTFSTLTVSNMSPEDSSIYLCSVPGGHYGYTFGSGTRLTVV.